This note documents a single T cell receptor beta chain sequence. The CDR3 is 14 residues long. From germline, CDR1 is MRHNA and CDR2 SNTAGT. V shed 4 bases, J shed 9 bases, and the junction held 7 bases outside the gene matches. Primed by a sample-barcoded 5' primer and a J-beta primer mix, a second PCR proceeded for about 7 to 12 cycles. A single record per CDR3 protein comes from TCRdb applying MiXCR to the 5' RACE reads. Among approximately 800,000 distinct CDR3 sequences listed, around 50% were seen once. This sample is part of a study of blood T cells in healthy people across ages. The rearrangement joins TRBV6-4 to TRBJ2-1; TRBD2 matches 9 bases. The sequencing sample was made of blood. This clonotype was sampled from a man aged 35-49 years in good health. In DNA, the CDR3 is TGTGCCAGCAGTGTTAGCGGGGGCATAAGTGAGCAGTTCTTC. It translates to CASSVSGGISEQFF.